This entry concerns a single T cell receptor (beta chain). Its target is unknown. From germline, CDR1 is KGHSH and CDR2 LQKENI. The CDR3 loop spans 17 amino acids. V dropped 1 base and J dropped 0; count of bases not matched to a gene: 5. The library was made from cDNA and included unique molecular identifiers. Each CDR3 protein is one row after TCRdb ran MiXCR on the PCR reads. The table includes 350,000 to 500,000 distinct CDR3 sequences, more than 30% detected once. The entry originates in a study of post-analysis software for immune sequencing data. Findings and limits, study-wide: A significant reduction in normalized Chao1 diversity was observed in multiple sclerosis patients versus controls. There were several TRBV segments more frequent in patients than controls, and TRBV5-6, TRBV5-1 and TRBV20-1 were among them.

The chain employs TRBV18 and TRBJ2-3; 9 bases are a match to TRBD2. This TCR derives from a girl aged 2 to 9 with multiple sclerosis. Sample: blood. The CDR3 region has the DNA TGTGCCAGCTCACCACTGCGACTAGCGGAAAGCACAGATACGCAGTATTTT. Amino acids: CASSPLRLAESTDTQYF.